The 20 T cell receptor beta chains below were found in one sample sequenced in a study of T cell responses to AZD1222 COVID-19 vaccine. TCRdb keeps only in-frame clones here, not all; method: immunoSEQ multiplex PCR. The sample carries roughly 150,000 clones, approximately 91% recorded once. Sequencing was performed on peripheral blood, taken 28 days after the second AZD1222 dose. Receptor source: an adult who received the AZD1222 COVID-19 vaccine.

The CDR3 sequence: CATSGLDHRVDRVNEQFF. The CDR3 coding sequence is TGTGCCACCAGTGGTCTCGACCACAGGGTCGACCGAGTGAATGAGCAGTTCTTC. This rearrangement joins TRBV24-1 to TRBJ2-1, with a weak D call TRBD1 (6 bases). Trimming pared 5 bases from V and 7 bases from J, leaving 26 bases between. The CDR3 has 18 residues. The germline gives CDR1 KGHDR, CDR2 SFDVKD.

This chain joins TRBV15 and TRBJ1-2; possible D gene TRBD1, 5 bases. Germline V gives CDR1 LNHNV, CDR2 YYDKDF (reference sequence). The CDR3 covers 14 residues. Trimming pared 4 bases from V and 6 bases from J, leaving 15 bases between. The DNA for the CDR3 is TGTGCCACCAGCACCCGCCTCACAGGAGATGGCTACACCTTC. Translated, it gives CATSTRLTGDGYTF.

The CDR3 protein is CASSLSYREDTEAFF. In DNA, the CDR3 is TGTGCCAGCAGTTTATCCTACAGGGAGGACACTGAAGCTTTCTTT. The chain is built from TRBV28 and TRBJ1-1, with D tentatively TRBD1 (6 bases). The CDR3 loop spans 15 amino acids. V was clipped by 1 base and J by 3 bases, with 12 bases between them. Germline V gene lookup returns CDR1 MDHEN and CDR2 SYDVKM.

This chain links TRBV3-1 (or the pseudogene TRBV3-2) with TRBJ2-7; no clear D. This CDR3 contains 14 residues. V lost 0 bases and J 2 bases, leaving 8 bases between the germline ends. Germline CDR1 LGHDT, CDR2 YNNKEL (reference sequence). CDR3 protein: CASSQDAVTYEQYF. The DNA for the CDR3 is TGTGCCAGCAGCCAAGACGCTGTAACCTACGAGCAGTACTTC.

The chain recombines TRBV2 with TRBJ2-1; D possibly corresponds to TRBD2 (6 bases). The V end lost 11 bases, the J end lost 6 bases, and 20 bases lay between the germline ends. CDR1 and CDR2 from the germline V gene are SNHLY and FYNNEI. CDR3 length equals 14 residues. In nucleotides, the CDR3 is TGTGCCTCCCCCGGGACTCCTAAGGGCAATGAGCAGTTCTTC. Residues: CASPGTPKGNEQFF. Drawing the rest from reference TRBV2 and TRBJ2-1, the complete variable domain is EPEVTQTPSHQVTQMGQEVILRCVPISNHLYFYWYRQILGQKVEFLVSFYNNEISEKSEIFDDQFSVERPDGSNFTLKIRSTKLEDSAMYFCASPGTPKGNEQFFGPGTRLTVL.

This clone was seen once. The V gene is TRBV2, the J gene TRBJ2-7; D gene unclear. With 5 bases removed from V and 2 bases from J, the gap between germline ends came to 13 bases. Germline CDR1 reads SNHLY; CDR2 reads FYNNEI. The CDR3 loop spans 14 amino acids. The chain's CDR3 is CASSSNRAPYEQYF. The CDR3 DNA follows: TGTGCCAGCAGTTCCAACCGGGCCCCCTACGAGCAGTACTTC.

V gene TRBV3-1 (or the pseudogene TRBV3-2) combines with J gene TRBJ2-7, with D uncertain. Trimming took off 1 base at V and 3 bases at J, with 7 bases between the two ends. CDR1 LGHDT and CDR2 YNNKEL come from the germline V gene (reference sequence). The CDR3 length is 13 residues. Here the CDR3 DNA reads TGTGCCAGCAGCCAAGTGGTCAGCTACGAGCAGTACTTC. It encodes CASSQVVSYEQYF.

CDR3 nucleotides: TGTGCCAGCAGTGAAGCTTATTTACGGTGGCGAGAGCCCCAGCATTTT. Its protein product is CASSEAYLRWREPQHF. The V and J genes are TRBV2 and TRBJ1-5; D ambiguous. Looked up from germline, CDR1 is SNHLY and CDR2 is FYNNEI. The ends were cut back, 0 bases at V and 8 bases at J, with 17 bases in the middle. The CDR3 has 16 amino acids.

The V gene is TRBV7-9, the J gene TRBJ2-1; 9 bases align to TRBD2. The V segment lost 5 bases and the J segment 12 bases; nucleotides outside the gene matches: 14. Germline CDR1 and CDR2: SEHNR and FQNEAQ (reference sequence). The CDR3 is 15 residues long. The CDR3 protein is CASSPGYSGGIRQFF. The CDR3 DNA is TGTGCCAGCAGCCCCGGGTATAGCGGGGGTATTAGGCAGTTCTTC.

V gene TRBV7-3 combines with J gene TRBJ2-2; no clear D. The germline V gene encodes CDR1 SGHTA and CDR2 FQGTGA. V lost 5 bases and J 4 bases, leaving 8 bases between the germline ends. This CDR3 has 13 amino acids. CDR3 region: CASSLDPTGELFF. CDR3 DNA: TGTGCCAGCAGCCTGGACCCCACCGGGGAGCTGTTTTTT.

The chain carries TRBV7-3 and TRBJ2-3; 9 positions match TRBD2. After removal of 5 bases from V and 2 bases from J, the junction contained 2 bases not matched to a gene. The germline V gene encodes CDR1 SGHTA and CDR2 FQGTGA. This CDR3 comprises 14 residues. Written as DNA, the CDR3 is TGTGCCAGCAGCCCTAGCGGGACCACAGATACGCAGTATTTT. Translating it yields CASSPSGTTDTQYF.

This clone was counted once. CDR3 residues: CASSPPRDSYNEQFF. In DNA form, the CDR3 reads TGTGCCAGCAGTCCCCCACGAGACTCCTACAATGAGCAGTTCTTC. The chain carries TRBV28 and TRBJ2-1; D unclear. The V end lost 5 bases, the J end lost 0 bases, and 11 bases lay between the germline ends. The germline V gene has CDR1 MDHEN and CDR2 SYDVKM. This CDR3 comprises 15 residues.

The rearrangement joins TRBV7-9 to TRBJ2-5, with no clear D. V was trimmed by 0 bases and J by 2 bases, leaving 10 bases between them. The CDR3 runs 15 residues. CDR1 SEHNR and CDR2 FQNEAQ come from the germline V gene (reference sequence). CDR3 nucleotide sequence: TGTGCCAGCAGCTTAGCGCTAAAACCACAAGAGACCCAGTACTTC. This sequence encodes CASSLALKPQETQYF.

V usage is TRBV28 and J usage is TRBJ1-5; TRBD1 agrees at 8 bases. CDR3 length equals 14 residues. The V gene's germline CDR1 is MDHEN and CDR2 SYDVKM. V dropped 10 bases and J dropped 6; count of bases not matched to a gene: 11. CDR3 protein: CATLDRVEGQPQHF. In DNA, the CDR3 is TGTGCCACCTTGGACAGGGTCGAGGGTCAGCCCCAGCATTTT.

The rearrangement uses TRBV7-9 and TRBJ1-1; 8 positions match TRBD1. CDR1 SEHNR and CDR2 FQNEAQ come from the germline V gene (reference sequence). The CDR3 covers 13 residues. The junction had 5 bases not matched to a gene; V was cut back by 5 bases and J by 6 bases. The CDR3: CASSRTGGSEAFF. CDR3 DNA sequence: TGTGCCAGCAGCCGCACAGGGGGGTCTGAAGCTTTCTTT.

This rearrangement joins TRBV19 to TRBJ1-2, with a possible D match to TRBD1 (6 bases). The CDR3 totals 13 residues. CDR1 LNHDA and CDR2 SQIVND come from the germline V gene (reference sequence). V lost 3 bases to trimming and J lost 6 bases, with 11 bases between them. The CDR3 bases are TGTGCCAGTAGTATGGGCAGGGGTGATGGCTACACCTTC. This codes for CASSMGRGDGYTF.

This clone was picked up one time. The chain is built from TRBV6-5 and TRBJ2-7, with 13 positions matching TRBD2. The V gene's germline CDR1 is MNHEY and CDR2 SVGAGI. V trimming: 0 bases; J trimming: 3 bases; junction bases outside the gene matches: 2. This CDR3 has 16 residues. Here the CDR3 reads CASSYSRLAGGYEQYF. Here the CDR3 DNA reads TGTGCCAGCAGTTACTCTAGACTAGCGGGAGGCTACGAGCAGTACTTC.

The chain has TRBV10-1 and TRBJ2-5; 10 bases are a match to TRBD2. Trimming at V came to 0 bases and at J to 4 bases, leaving 8 bases not matched to a gene. The CDR3 covers 17 residues. CDR1 is WNHNN and CDR2 is SYGVQD in the germline V gene (reference sequence). The CDR3 bases are TGCGCCAGCAGTGAGTCGACTAGCGGGCCCATGTTAGAGACCCAGTACTTC. It encodes CASSESTSGPMLETQYF.

The sample holds one count of this clone. The chain has TRBV6-5 and TRBJ1-1; possible D gene TRBD1, 5 bases. The germline CDR1 and CDR2 sequences are MNHEY and SVGAGI. Trimming took off 2 bases at V and 6 bases at J, with 13 bases between the two ends. This CDR3 has 14 amino acids. The CDR3: CASSYDTGISEAFF. The CDR3 DNA is TGTGCCAGCAGTTACGACACAGGAATCTCTGAAGCTTTCTTT.

Concerning this clone itself: The same CDR3 also results from other DNA sequences found in this sample. The chain links TRBV5-1 to TRBJ1-1; unclear D gene. Germline V gene sequence: CDR1 SGHRS, CDR2 YFSETQ. This CDR3 comprises 13 residues. V gave up 4 bases and J gave up 1 base, with 8 bases separating them. The CDR3 spells CASSPDGNTEAFF. CDR3 DNA sequence: TGCGCCAGCAGCCCTGACGGGAACACTGAAGCTTTCTTT. Full variable domain (rest looked up from reference TRBV5-1 and TRBJ1-1): KAGVTQTPRYLIKTRGQQVTLSCSPISGHRSVSWYQQTPGQGLQFLFEYFSETQRNKGNFPGRFSGRQFSNSRSEMNVSTLELGDSALYLCASSPDGNTEAFFGQGTRLTVV.